This entry features one T cell receptor (beta chain) sequence. TCRdb reprocessed the 5' RACE reads via MiXCR and lists one record per CDR3 protein. The sample has a few hundred thousand distinct CDR3 sequences, around 3.9% seen once. This sample stems from a study of T cells after yellow fever vaccination. About the study: The authors prepared low-cell-number fractions using SMART-Seq v4 Ultra Low Input.

Trimming shortened V by 7 bases and J by 5 bases, and 19 bases separated the two germline ends. The CDR3 spans 15 residues. In germline, CDR1 is LNHDA, CDR2 SQIVND (reference sequence). The chain links TRBV19 to TRBJ2-3, with D perhaps matching TRBD2 (6 bases). The TCR sequence derives from a man aged 18 to 29 who received the YFV17D yellow fever vaccine. The material sequenced was PBMCs, taken 5 days after the yellow fever booster vaccination. This chain's CDR3 is CASNLSGIFRDTQYF. The CDR3 DNA follows: TGTGCCAGTAACCTTAGCGGAATTTTCAGAGATACGCAGTATTTT.